The 13 T cell receptor beta chains below were found in one sample sequenced in a study of shared clonotypes between healthy human individuals. The table came from immunoSEQ multiplex PCR; TCRdb's copy has only in-frame clones and leaves some out. The data show about 2.1 million clones, about 94% seen once. Naive CD8 cells lacked CD45RO, underwent positive selection for CCR7 and left out terminally differentiated effector memory CD45RA+ cells. Sequenced sample: naive CD8+ T cells from PBMCs. Receptors were obtained from a man aged 18-30 years in good health. Some clones in this sample may be carry-over from other donors' samples.

The chain recombines TRBV27 with TRBJ2-5, with D perhaps TRBD2 (6 bases). This CDR3 spans 16 amino acids. Germline-derived CDR1 and CDR2 are MNHEY and SMNVEV (reference sequence). V was clipped by 8 bases and J by 5 bases, with 24 bases between them. The CDR3 region is CASGLLTSRGAETQYF. CDR3 nucleotide sequence: TGTGCCAGCGGCCTTTTGACTAGTAGGGGAGCTGAGACCCAGTACTTC.

This sequence joins TRBV27 and TRBJ2-4; 13 nucleotides agree with TRBD2. The junction had 6 bases not matched to a gene; V was cut back by 7 bases and J by 0 bases. The germline V gene has CDR1 MNHEY and CDR2 SMNVEV (reference sequence). There are 17 residues in the CDR3. Here the CDR3 reads CASKPGLAGLAKNIQYF. For the CDR3, the DNA is TGTGCCAGCAAACCGGGACTAGCGGGACTAGCCAAAAACATTCAGTACTTC.

The chain has TRBV6-1 and TRBJ1-1, with D uncertain. The CDR3 has 15 amino acids. Deletions cut 7 bases from V and 2 bases from J, with 17 bases between. The germline V gene has CDR1 MNHNS and CDR2 SASEGT. The CDR3 nucleotides read TGTGCCAGCACCCTCTATGGGCATAGAAACACTGAAGCTTTCTTT. Residues: CASTLYGHRNTEAFF.

The V call is TRBV27, the J call TRBJ2-2; D might be TRBD2 (6 bases). The ends were cut back, 7 bases at V and 0 bases at J, with 18 bases in the middle. Germline V gene sequence: CDR1 MNHEY, CDR2 SMNVEV (reference sequence). The CDR3 runs 17 residues. In nucleotides, the CDR3 is TGTGCCAGCAATCCCGGGACTTCCAACGCGAACACCGGGGAGCTGTTTTTT. Translating it yields CASNPGTSNANTGELFF.

The gene calls are TRBV28 and TRBJ2-7; D gene uncertain. Germline values: CDR1 MDHEN, CDR2 SYDVKM. The CDR3 covers 13 residues. With 6 bases removed from V and 1 base from J, the gap between germline ends came to 10 bases. The CDR3 nucleotides read TGTGCCAGCAGCCTCTTTGAGTCCTACGAGCAGTACTTC. This translates into CASSLFESYEQYF.

The V gene is TRBV10-3, the J gene TRBJ2-7, with D possibly matching TRBD1 (5 bases). CDR1 is ENHRY, CDR2 SYGVKD, per germline. The CDR3 length is 17 residues. The germline V and J ends were trimmed by 6 bases and 2 bases, with 23 bases remaining between them. CDR3 sequence reads: CAISERPNLKGTYEQYF. The DNA of the CDR3 is TGTGCCATCAGCGAGCGCCCCAACTTAAAGGGGACCTACGAGCAGTACTTC.

This clone appeared a few times. Other DNA sequences in the same sample also yield this CDR3. The chain recombines TRBV19 with TRBJ2-2, with D unclear. The CDR3 sequence is 12 residues long. Germline V gene lookup returns CDR1 LNHDA and CDR2 SQIVND (reference sequence). With 3 bases removed from V and 4 bases from J, the gap between germline ends came to 3 bases. The CDR3 reads CASSIRTGELFF. In nucleotides, the CDR3 is TGTGCCAGTAGTATCCGCACCGGGGAGCTGTTTTTT.

The chain combines TRBV11-1 with TRBJ2-1, with D possibly TRBD2 on 6 matching bases. The CDR3 contains 15 residues. V was pared by 8 bases and J by 0 bases, with 14 bases between. In germline, CDR1 is SGHAT, CDR2 FQDESV (reference sequence). The CDR3 here is CASVRDLSSYNEQFF. As DNA, the CDR3 is TGTGCCAGCGTGCGGGACCTCAGCTCCTACAATGAGCAGTTCTTC.

The chain joins TRBV10-3 to TRBJ2-2; maybe TRBD1 (5 bases). The CDR3 length is 13 residues. V was trimmed by 6 bases and J by 4 bases, leaving 9 bases between them. Germline V CDR1 and CDR2: ENHRY, SYGVKD. The CDR3 reads CAIRAGSTGELFF. The CDR3 nucleotides read TGTGCCATCAGGGCAGGGTCCACCGGGGAGCTGTTTTTT.

This chain joins TRBV11-2 and TRBJ2-5; 8 bases line up with TRBD1. Germline-derived CDR1 and CDR2 are SGHAT and FQNNGV. J lost 5 bases, V lost 6 bases, and 8 bases had no gene match. This CDR3 has 14 residues. The CDR3 here is CASRRDRFGETQYF. The DNA of the CDR3 is TGTGCCAGCAGGAGGGACAGGTTTGGGGAGACCCAGTACTTC.

The chain uses TRBV9 and TRBJ1-3; D call uncertain. V was clipped by 2 bases and J by 4 bases, with 10 bases between them. The CDR3 contains 14 residues. The germline gives CDR1 SGDLS, CDR2 YYNGEE. For the CDR3, the DNA is TGTGCCAGCAGCGTGACCGGTCCCGGAAACACCATATATTTT. It specifies CASSVTGPGNTIYF.

Remarks on this clone: This likely came from a read error, as a far larger clone is one base away. Other DNA sequences in this sample translate to the same CDR3. The chain combines TRBV13 with TRBJ1-1; D possibly corresponds to TRBD1 (5 bases). V was trimmed by 5 bases and J by 1 base, leaving 8 bases between them. The CDR3 has 13 amino acids. CDR1 is PRHDT, CDR2 FYEKMQ, per germline (reference sequence). CDR3: CASSPGRNTEAFF. CDR3 nucleotide sequence: TGTGCCAGCAGCCCGGGACGGAACACTGAAGCTTTCTTT. Filled out from reference TRBV13 and TRBJ1-1, the complete variable domain reads AAGVIQSPRHLIKEKRETATLKCYPIPRHDTVYWYQQGPGQDPQFLISFYEKMQSDKGSIPDRFSAQQFSDYHSELNMSSLELGDSALYFCASSPGRNTEAFFGQGTRLTVV.

With regard to this clone: The junction and the germline gene differ at one end; a read error may be behind it. V usage is TRBV9 and J usage is TRBJ2-7; 7 nucleotides agree with TRBD2. The CDR3 has 15 residues. Germline assignment: CDR1 SGDLS and CDR2 YYNGEE. CDR3 amino acids: CASSVYGGGSSEQYF. CDR3 DNA sequence: TGTGCCAGCAGCGTATATGGGGGAGGGTCCTCCGAGCAGTACTTC.